Each of the 32 T cell receptor beta chains below was sequenced from the same sample in a study of shared clonotypes between healthy human individuals. Profiling relied on immunoSEQ multiplex PCR, and the TCRdb table lists in-frame clones only, not all of them. The sample shows more than 2,000,000 clones, 80% to 95% of them seen only once. The sample taken for sequencing was naive CD4+ T cells from PBMCs. Subset here: CD45RA+ positively selected. These receptor sequences come from a man younger than 35 in good health. Some clones in this sample may be carry-over from other donors' samples.

This clone was seen just once. This rearrangement joins TRBV2 to TRBJ2-7, with a possible D match to TRBD1 (5 bases). V was shortened by 4 bases and J by 0 bases, with 10 bases between the two germline ends. CDR3 length: 14 amino acids. Germline V gene lookup returns CDR1 SNHLY and CDR2 FYNNEI. The CDR3: CASSAADSSYEQYF. The CDR3 nucleotides read TGTGCCAGCAGTGCAGCAGACAGCTCCTACGAGCAGTACTTC.

The chain joins TRBV4-1 to TRBJ2-7; a weak D match, TRBD2 (6 bases). V gave up 2 bases and J gave up 3 bases, with 17 bases separating them. The germline V gene encodes CDR1 MGHRA and CDR2 YSYEKL. The CDR3 runs to 16 residues. This CDR3 reads CASSQNPGLRFYEQYF. CDR3 sequence (DNA): TGCGCCAGCAGCCAAAACCCGGGACTCCGGTTCTACGAGCAGTACTTC.

The gene calls are TRBV18 and TRBJ1-5; D gene unclear. The V end lost 6 bases, the J end lost 2 bases, and 11 bases lay between the germline ends. Germline V gene data show CDR1 as KGHSH and CDR2 as LQKENI. This CDR3 is built from 14 residues. This chain's CDR3 is CASSRADRNQPQHF. In DNA, the CDR3 is TGTGCCAGCTCGAGGGCCGATCGCAATCAGCCCCAGCATTTT.

The chain employs TRBV27 and TRBJ2-1, with TRBD2 matching over 8 bases. Germline CDR1 is MNHEY and CDR2 is SMNVEV (reference sequence). The CDR3 extends over 16 amino acids. J lost 6 bases, V lost 5 bases, and 12 bases had no gene match. The CDR3 spells CASSLRLTSASNEQFF. Written as DNA, the CDR3 is TGTGCCAGCAGTCTTAGGTTGACTAGCGCCAGCAATGAGCAGTTCTTC.

This chain joins TRBV5-4 and TRBJ2-5; D perhaps matches TRBD2 (6 bases). Germline V gene data show CDR1 as SGHNT and CDR2 as YYREEE (reference sequence). V lost 3 bases to trimming and J lost 8 bases, with 20 bases between them. This CDR3 comprises 15 residues. The CDR3: CASSWRDSPGSTQYF. CDR3 coding DNA: TGTGCCAGCAGCTGGAGGGACTCCCCGGGCTCTACCCAGTACTTC.

The chain couples TRBV28 to TRBJ2-2, with D tentatively TRBD2 (5 bases). Trimming stripped 8 bases from V and 6 bases from J, with 13 bases between. The CDR3 sequence is 13 residues long. Germline loops: CDR1 MDHEN, CDR2 SYDVKM. Here the CDR3 DNA reads TGTGCCAGCGGGCTACTAGGGCCCGGGGAGCTGTTTTTT. Amino acids: CASGLLGPGELFF.

V gene TRBV5-4 combines with J gene TRBJ2-7; TRBD1 agrees at 8 bases. The CDR3 is made up of 16 amino acids. Germline V gives CDR1 SGHNT, CDR2 YYREEE (reference sequence). The ends lost 5 bases at V and 2 bases at J; junction bases unmatched: 12. CDR3 nucleotides: TGTGCCAGCAGTCAGGGACGTGGACAGGGACCCTACGAGCAGTACTTC. It translates to CASSQGRGQGPYEQYF.

In the case of this clone: Other DNA sequences in the sample encode the same CDR3. CDR3: CSARVRDTQYF. The CDR3 DNA reads as TGCAGTGCTAGAGTGAGAGATACGCAGTATTTT. The chain uses TRBV20-1 and TRBJ2-3; D not certain. V was cut by 1 base and J by 5 bases, with 4 bases left in between. CDR3 length: 11 residues. Germline CDR1 reads DFQATT; CDR2 reads SNEGSKA (reference sequence).

This rearrangement joins TRBV20-1 to TRBJ1-5; D call uncertain. The CDR3 is made up of 10 amino acids. Germline V gives CDR1 DFQATT, CDR2 SNEGSKA (reference sequence). V was trimmed by 3 bases and J by 8 bases, leaving 5 bases between them. The CDR3 reads CSASREPQHF. CDR3 bases: TGCAGTGCTAGCCGGGAGCCCCAGCATTTT.

The rearrangement uses TRBV11-2 and TRBJ2-7, with D perhaps TRBD2 (5 bases). The CDR3 extends over 12 amino acids. V lost 5 bases and J 5 bases, leaving 10 bases between the germline ends. Per the germline V gene, CDR1 is SGHAT and CDR2 is FQNNGV. The CDR3 region has the DNA TGTGCCAGCAGCCCCACGGGGAACGAGCAGTACTTC. It codes for CASSPTGNEQYF.

This chain joins TRBV5-5 and TRBJ1-2; D not resolved. This CDR3 has 14 residues. Germline CDR1 and CDR2: SGHKS and YYEKEE (reference sequence). V was clipped by 4 bases and J by 3 bases, with 13 bases between them. DNA for the CDR3: TGTGCCAGCAGCCGTCGGACGGATTACTATGGCTACACCTTC. As protein: CASSRRTDYYGYTF.

This clone was seen only once. The chain recombines TRBV18 with TRBJ1-2, with TRBD1 matching over 8 bases. CDR3 length: 15 residues. Germline V gene lookup returns CDR1 KGHSH and CDR2 LQKENI. Trimming cost V 3 bases and J 3 bases; bases outside gene matches: 6. The CDR3 loop is CASSPRQGQDYGYTF. CDR3 nucleotide sequence: TGTGCCAGCTCACCCCGACAGGGGCAGGACTATGGCTACACCTTC.

In DNA, the CDR3 is TGTGCCAGCAGCCGGGAGACAGGGGATCAGCCCCAGCATTTT. This codes for CASSRETGDQPQHF. The chain is built from TRBV7-9 and TRBJ1-5; 8 bases are a match to TRBD1. Per the germline V gene, CDR1 is SEHNR and CDR2 is FQNEAQ (reference sequence). The CDR3 is made up of 14 amino acids. V was pared by 5 bases and J by 5 bases, with 5 bases of the junction left unmatched. Looking up the rest from reference TRBV7-9 and TRBJ1-5 gives the full variable domain: DTGVSQNPRHKITKRGQNVTFRCDPISEHNRLYWYRQTLGQGPEFLTYFQNEAQLEKSRLLSDRFSAERPKGSFSTLEIQRTEQGDSAMYLCASSRETGDQPQHFGDGTRLSIL.

The chain joins TRBV12-5 to TRBJ2-1; 11 bases align to TRBD1. V shed 6 bases and J 4 bases; nucleotides not matched to a gene: 5. Germline CDR1 LGHNT, CDR2 FRNRAP. There are 15 residues in the CDR3. The CDR3: CASGPGTGGYNEQFF. CDR3 in DNA: TGTGCTAGTGGACCCGGGACAGGGGGATACAATGAGCAGTTCTTC.

The J gene is TRBJ1-1, the V gene TRBV2, with D possibly TRBD1 on 6 matching bases. The CDR3 is 14 residues long. Trimming removed 4 bases at V and 1 base at J, with 10 bases between. CDR1 is SNHLY, CDR2 FYNNEI, per germline. CDR3 bases: TGTGCCAGCAGTGGACAGGTTTCGAACACTGAAGCTTTCTTT. Protein sequence: CASSGQVSNTEAFF.

The chain joins TRBV19 to TRBJ2-7, with D hard to call. The ends were cut back, 9 bases at V and 0 bases at J, with 18 bases in the middle. The germline gives CDR1 LNHDA, CDR2 SQIVND (reference sequence). The CDR3 has 15 residues. CDR3 coding DNA: TGTGCCAGCGCGCAATTGGCAGTAAGCTCCTACGAGCAGTACTTC. It translates to CASAQLAVSSYEQYF.

The rearrangement joins TRBV6-5 to TRBJ1-1; the D is unclear. Looked up from germline, CDR1 is MNHEY and CDR2 is SVGAGI. The CDR3 has 13 residues. The V gene lost 5 bases and the J gene lost 11 bases, with 18 bases spanning the gap. DNA for the CDR3: TGTGCCAGCAGTCCTGTTGTCCCGCCCCGTGCTTTCTTT. The encoded protein is CASSPVVPPRAFF.

The rearrangement links TRBV7-3 to TRBJ2-2, with TRBD2 as a possible D gene (5 bases). CDR3 length: 12 amino acids. Germline CDR1 reads SGHTA; CDR2 reads FQGTGA. V shed 4 bases and J shed 7 bases, with 7 bases lying between them. CDR3 residues: CASSSAGGELFF. CDR3 nucleotides: TGTGCCAGCAGCTCTGCGGGCGGGGAGCTGTTTTTT.

The genes are TRBV30 and TRBJ1-3; D perhaps matches TRBD1 (5 bases). The germline gives CDR1 GTSNPN, CDR2 SVGIG (reference sequence). Trimming removed 5 bases at V and 0 bases at J, with 17 bases between. The length of the CDR3 is 16 residues. The DNA of the CDR3 is TGTGCCTGGGAAAACTCCTCGGGGGGCTCTGGAAACACCATATATTTT. As protein: CAWENSSGGSGNTIYF.

J is TRBJ2-5 and V is TRBV5-1, with 11 bases aligning to TRBD2. The CDR3 covers 15 residues. Germline CDR1 and CDR2: SGHRS and YFSETQ. V was clipped by 0 bases and J by 4 bases; unmatched bases: 2. The CDR3 coding sequence is TGCGCCAGCAGCTTGGTAGCGGGAGGGTTAGAGACCCAGTACTTC. It is translated as CASSLVAGGLETQYF.

This clone has only a few counts. Other DNA variants within this sample encode the same CDR3. The V and J genes are TRBV7-9 and TRBJ1-5; D not resolved. Germline loops: CDR1 SEHNR, CDR2 FQNEAQ (reference sequence). Trimming stripped 5 bases from V and 2 bases from J, with 7 bases between. The CDR3 contains 13 residues. The CDR3, as DNA: TGTGCCAGCAGCCCCGGGGGCAATCAGCCCCAGCATTTT. Protein product: CASSPGGNQPQHF.

On this clone itself: Because it lacks the conserved phenylalanine or tryptophan at the end, this CDR3 is likely a read error. Because the CDR3's place on the DNA is in doubt, the DNA is left out and the CDR3 is given as listed by TCRdb. This sequence joins TRBV28 and TRBJ1-1; TRBD1, the table's D call, was not compared with the DNA. Termini included, the CDR3 measures 13 amino acids. From germline, CDR1 is MDHEN and CDR2 SYDVKM. CDR3 sequence reads: CASSFRDRSTVYL.

This chain uses TRBV27 with TRBJ2-2; weak D call: TRBD2 (5 bases). V shed 6 bases and J shed 1 base, with 12 bases lying between them. The germline CDR1 and CDR2 sequences are MNHEY and SMNVEV (reference sequence). This CDR3 has 15 amino acids. DNA of the CDR3: TGTGCCAGCAGCCCCATTGGGAGGAACACCGGGGAGCTGTTTTTT. Translated: CASSPIGRNTGELFF.

Notes on this clone: The same CDR3 also results from other DNA sequences found in this sample. V is TRBV7-9 and J is TRBJ2-5, with 9 bases that match TRBD1. J gave up 5 bases and V 4 bases, and 5 bases lay outside the gene matches. The germline V gene encodes CDR1 SEHNR and CDR2 FQNEAQ (reference sequence). The CDR3 is 14 amino acids. The chain's CDR3 is CASSSQGARETQYF. CDR3 DNA: TGTGCCAGCAGCTCACAGGGGGCGAGGGAGACCCAGTACTTC.

This rearrangement joins TRBV7-2 to TRBJ1-1, with 8 nucleotides matching TRBD1. In germline, CDR1 is SGHTA, CDR2 FQGNSA. CDR3 length: 14 amino acids. V trimming: 3 bases; J trimming: 4 bases; junction bases outside the gene matches: 4. The CDR3 coding sequence is TGTGCCAGCAGCTTCCAGGGGGCGAGCACTGAAGCTTTCTTT. Its protein is CASSFQGASTEAFF.

This clone was recorded a few times. The rearrangement links TRBV6-6 to TRBJ1-5; no reliable D call. The CDR3 runs 14 residues. V shed 10 bases and J shed 6 bases, with 19 bases lying between them. CDR1 and CDR2 from the germline V gene are MNHNY and SVGAGI (reference sequence). The CDR3 DNA sequence: TGTGCCACTCGCGAGGAGGGTCTCACTCAGCCCCAGCATTTT. As protein: CATREEGLTQPQHF.

There are a few counts of this clone. V usage is TRBV5-1 and J usage is TRBJ1-4, with 9 positions matching TRBD1. Trimming took 4 bases from V and 7 from J; bases not matched to a gene: 11. CDR3 length: 16 residues. Germline V gene lookup returns CDR1 SGHRS and CDR2 YFSETQ. The CDR3 DNA is TGCGCCAGCAGCGAACAGGGGGCTCCGGCTAGTGAAAAACTGTTTTTT. This encodes CASSEQGAPASEKLFF.

The J gene is TRBJ2-5, the V gene TRBV18, with D possibly TRBD2 on 6 matching bases. The germline CDR1 and CDR2 sequences are KGHSH and LQKENI. The V end lost 4 bases, the J end lost 5 bases, and 11 bases lay between the germline ends. The CDR3 loop spans 13 amino acids. CDR3 region: CASSRNSGETQYF. CDR3 sequence (DNA): TGTGCCAGCTCACGGAACAGCGGGGAGACCCAGTACTTC. The complete variable domain, with remaining parts taken from reference TRBV18 and TRBJ2-5, reads NAGVMQNPRHLVRRRGQEARLRCSPMKGHSHVYWYRQLPEEGLKFMVYLQKENIIDESGMPKERFSAEFPKEGPSILRIQQVVRGDSAAYFCASSRNSGETQYFGPGTRLLVL.

This clone was seen a handful of times. DNA for the CDR3: TGTGCCTGGAGGGGGACCTGGGAAGCTTTCTTT. The encoded protein is CAWRGTWEAFF. The chain joins TRBV30 to TRBJ1-1, with D perhaps TRBD1 (5 bases). This CDR3 spans 11 amino acids. Germline CDR1 and CDR2: GTSNPN and SVGIG (reference sequence). Trimming shortened V by 3 bases and J by 8 bases, and 10 bases separated the two germline ends.

The chain uses TRBV4-2 and TRBJ2-7; no clear D. Germline V CDR1 and CDR2: LGHNA, YNFKEQ. The ends were cut back, 5 bases at V and 2 bases at J, with 16 bases in the middle. CDR3 length: 15 residues. The CDR3 DNA follows: TGTGCCAGCAGCTGGGAACGGAACAGTCCCTACGAGCAGTACTTC. It codes for CASSWERNSPYEQYF.

The V gene is TRBV5-5, the J gene TRBJ2-1; 10 nucleotides align to TRBD1. The CDR3 runs 15 residues. CDR1 SGHKS and CDR2 YYEKEE come from the germline V gene (reference sequence). V dropped 3 bases and J dropped 7; count of bases not matched to a gene: 7. CDR3 sequence (DNA): TGTGCCAGCAGCTCGACAGGGGGCGCTTGGAATGAGCAGTTCTTC. Translating gives CASSSTGGAWNEQFF.

The CDR3 region is CASSLGLPDKQYF. CDR3 coding DNA: TGTGCCAGCAGCTTGGGCCTTCCCGATAAGCAGTACTTC. The gene calls are TRBV5-4 and TRBJ2-7; D ambiguous. This CDR3 is built from 13 residues. Deletions cut 0 bases from V and 8 bases from J, with 12 bases between. Germline assignment: CDR1 SGHNT and CDR2 YYREEE (reference sequence).